Listed here is a single T cell receptor beta chain. Antigen unknown. Systemic immunosuppression or a history of autoimmune disease excluded patients. These data are taken from a study of OX40 agonist ivuxolimab in advanced cancers. Findings and limits, study-wide: Partial responders treated at 0.1-3.0 mg/kg exhibited clonal expansion among the lowest measured.

The protocol was immunoSEQ multiplex PCR, while the TCRdb copy is restricted to in-frame clones and leaves out a portion. The sample contains some 97,000 clones, about nine tenths of which appear only once. Sequencing used CD4+ or CD8+ T cells sorted from blood, obtained in a trial of the OX40 agonist ivuxolimab. This sequence originates from an adult with an advanced solid tumor such as melanoma, head and neck, liver or kidney cancer.

CDR3 in amino acids: CASSPPGPRETQYF. The CDR3 coding sequence is TGTGCCAGCAGCCCTCCCGGGCCGAGGGAGACCCAGTACTTC. The chain couples TRBV27 to TRBJ2-5, with D unresolved. The germline V and J ends were trimmed by 6 bases and 5 bases, with 16 bases remaining between them. Germline CDR1 MNHEY, CDR2 SMNVEV (reference sequence). The CDR3 spans 14 residues.